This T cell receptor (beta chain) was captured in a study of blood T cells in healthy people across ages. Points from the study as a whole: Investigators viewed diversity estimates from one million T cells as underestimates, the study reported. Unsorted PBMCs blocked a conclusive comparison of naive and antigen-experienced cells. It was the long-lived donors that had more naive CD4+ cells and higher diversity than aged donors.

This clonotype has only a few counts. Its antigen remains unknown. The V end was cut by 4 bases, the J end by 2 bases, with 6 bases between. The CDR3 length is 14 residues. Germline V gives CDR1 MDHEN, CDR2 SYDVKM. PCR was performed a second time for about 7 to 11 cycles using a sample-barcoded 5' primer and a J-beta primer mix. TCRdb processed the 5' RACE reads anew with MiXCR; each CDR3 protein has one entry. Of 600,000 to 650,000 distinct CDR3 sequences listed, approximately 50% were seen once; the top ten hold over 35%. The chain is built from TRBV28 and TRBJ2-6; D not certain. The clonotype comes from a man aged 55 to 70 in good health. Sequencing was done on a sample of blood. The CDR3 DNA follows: TGTGCCAGCAGTTCGTCGGCTGGGGCCAACGTCCTGACTTTC. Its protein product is CASSSSAGANVLTF.